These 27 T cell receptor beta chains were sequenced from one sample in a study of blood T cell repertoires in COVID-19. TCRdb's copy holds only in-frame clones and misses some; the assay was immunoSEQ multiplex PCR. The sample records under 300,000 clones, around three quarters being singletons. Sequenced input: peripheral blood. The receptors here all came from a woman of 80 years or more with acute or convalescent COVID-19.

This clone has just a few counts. This CDR3 is CASSSGYGAFF. DNA of the CDR3: TGTGCCAGCAGCTCGGGTTATGGGGCTTTCTTT. The chain carries TRBV11-1 and TRBJ1-1; D unclear. Germline V gene sequence: CDR1 SGHAT, CDR2 FQDESV (reference sequence). The germline V and J ends were trimmed by 4 bases and 11 bases, with 11 bases remaining between them. The CDR3 is 11 amino acids.

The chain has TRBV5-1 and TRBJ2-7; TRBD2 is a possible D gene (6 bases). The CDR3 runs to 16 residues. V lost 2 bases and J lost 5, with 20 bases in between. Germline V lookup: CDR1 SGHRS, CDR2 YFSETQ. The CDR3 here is CASSFLGGVNFDEQYF. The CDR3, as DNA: TGCGCCAGCAGCTTCCTGGGCGGGGTAAACTTTGACGAGCAGTACTTC.

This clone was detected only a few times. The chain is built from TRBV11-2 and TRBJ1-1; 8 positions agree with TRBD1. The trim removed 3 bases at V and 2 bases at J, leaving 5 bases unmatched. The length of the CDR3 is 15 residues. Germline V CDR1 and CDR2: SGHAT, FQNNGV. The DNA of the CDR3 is TGTGCCAGCAGCTTTGTTCAGGGGGCCAACACTGAAGCTTTCTTT. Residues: CASSFVQGANTEAFF.

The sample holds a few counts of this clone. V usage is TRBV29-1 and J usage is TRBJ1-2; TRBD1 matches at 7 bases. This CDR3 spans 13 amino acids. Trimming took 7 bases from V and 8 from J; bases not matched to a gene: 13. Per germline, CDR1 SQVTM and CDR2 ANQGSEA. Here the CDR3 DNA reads TGCAGCGCCCTGACAGGGAAACAAGGAGGCTACACCTTC. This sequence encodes CSALTGKQGGYTF. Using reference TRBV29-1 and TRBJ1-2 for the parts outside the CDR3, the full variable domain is SAVISQKPSRDICQRGTSLTIQCQVDSQVTMMFWYRQQPGQSLTLIATANQGSEATYESGFVIDKFPISRPNLTFSTLTVSNMSPEDSSIYLCSALTGKQGGYTFGSGTRLTVV.

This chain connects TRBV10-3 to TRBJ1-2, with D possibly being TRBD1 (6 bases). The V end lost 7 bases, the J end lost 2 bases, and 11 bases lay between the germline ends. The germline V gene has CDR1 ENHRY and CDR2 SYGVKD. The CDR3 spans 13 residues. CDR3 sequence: CAITGTLNYGYTF. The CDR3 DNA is TGTGCCATCACAGGGACACTCAACTATGGCTACACCTTC.

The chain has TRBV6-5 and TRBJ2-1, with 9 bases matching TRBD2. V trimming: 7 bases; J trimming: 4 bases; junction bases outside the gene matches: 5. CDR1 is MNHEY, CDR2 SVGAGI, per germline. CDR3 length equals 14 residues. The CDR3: CASTGGRAYNEQFF. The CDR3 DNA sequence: TGTGCCAGCACAGGCGGGAGGGCGTACAATGAGCAGTTCTTC.

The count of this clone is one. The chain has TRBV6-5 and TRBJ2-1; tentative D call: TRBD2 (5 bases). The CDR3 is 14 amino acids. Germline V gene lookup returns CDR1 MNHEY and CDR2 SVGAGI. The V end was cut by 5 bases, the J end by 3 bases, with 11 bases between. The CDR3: CASSKTSGYNEQFF. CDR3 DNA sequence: TGTGCCAGCAGTAAGACAAGCGGCTACAATGAGCAGTTCTTC.

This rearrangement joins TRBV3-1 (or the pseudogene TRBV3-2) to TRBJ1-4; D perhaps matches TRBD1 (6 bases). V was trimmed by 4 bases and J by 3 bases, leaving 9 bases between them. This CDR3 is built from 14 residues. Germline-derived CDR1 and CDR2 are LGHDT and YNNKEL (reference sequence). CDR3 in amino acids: CASSRRQANEKLFF. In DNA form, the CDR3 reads TGTGCCAGCAGCCGAAGACAGGCTAATGAAAAACTGTTTTTT.

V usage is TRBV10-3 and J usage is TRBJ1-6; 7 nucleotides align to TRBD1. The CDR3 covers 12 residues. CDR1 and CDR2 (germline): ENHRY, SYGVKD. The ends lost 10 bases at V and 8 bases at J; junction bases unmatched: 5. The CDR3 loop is CATRQGDSPLHF. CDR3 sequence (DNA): TGTGCCACCCGACAGGGTGATTCACCCCTCCACTTT.

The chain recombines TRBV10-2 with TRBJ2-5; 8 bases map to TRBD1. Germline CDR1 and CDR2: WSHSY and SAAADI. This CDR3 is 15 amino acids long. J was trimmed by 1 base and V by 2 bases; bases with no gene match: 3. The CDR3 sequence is CASSEGQGPQETQYF. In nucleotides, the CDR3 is TGCGCCAGCAGTGAGGGACAGGGCCCCCAAGAGACCCAGTACTTC.

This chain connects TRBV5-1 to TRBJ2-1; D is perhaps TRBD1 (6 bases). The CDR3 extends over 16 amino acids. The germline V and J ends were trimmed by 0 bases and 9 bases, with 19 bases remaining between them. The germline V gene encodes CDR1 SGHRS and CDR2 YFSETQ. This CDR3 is CASSLALVASRGEQFF. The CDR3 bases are TGCGCCAGCAGCTTGGCCCTTGTAGCTAGCAGGGGTGAGCAGTTCTTC.

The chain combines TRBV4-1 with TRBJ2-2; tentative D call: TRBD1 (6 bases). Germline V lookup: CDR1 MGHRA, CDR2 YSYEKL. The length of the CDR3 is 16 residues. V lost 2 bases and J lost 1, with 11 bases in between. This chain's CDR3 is CASSQFSGENTGELFF. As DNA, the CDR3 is TGCGCCAGCAGCCAATTTTCAGGGGAGAACACCGGGGAGCTGTTTTTT.

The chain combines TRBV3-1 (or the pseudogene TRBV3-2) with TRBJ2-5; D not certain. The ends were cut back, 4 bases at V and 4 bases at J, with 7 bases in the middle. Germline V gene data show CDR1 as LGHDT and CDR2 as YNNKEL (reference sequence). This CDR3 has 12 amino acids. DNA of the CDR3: TGTGCCAGCAGCCCCTATGGAGAGACCCAGTACTTC. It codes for CASSPYGETQYF.

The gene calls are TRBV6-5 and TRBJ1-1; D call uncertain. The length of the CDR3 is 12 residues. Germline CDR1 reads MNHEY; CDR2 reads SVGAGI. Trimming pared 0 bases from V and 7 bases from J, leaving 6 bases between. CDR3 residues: CASSYSGREAFF. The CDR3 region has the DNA TGTGCCAGCAGTTACTCTGGCCGTGAAGCTTTCTTT.

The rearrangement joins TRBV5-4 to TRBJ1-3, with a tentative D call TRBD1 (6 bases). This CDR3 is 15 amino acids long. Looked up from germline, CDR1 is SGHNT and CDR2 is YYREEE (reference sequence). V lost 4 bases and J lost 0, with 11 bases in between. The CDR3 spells CASSHRENSGNTIYF. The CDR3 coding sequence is TGTGCCAGCAGCCACAGGGAAAACTCTGGAAACACCATATATTTT.

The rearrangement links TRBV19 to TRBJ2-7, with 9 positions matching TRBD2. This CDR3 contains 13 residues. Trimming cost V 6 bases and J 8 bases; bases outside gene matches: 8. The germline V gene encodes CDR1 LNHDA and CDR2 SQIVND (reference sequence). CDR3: CASRRRGGEQQYF. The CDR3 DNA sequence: TGTGCCAGTAGACGTCGCGGGGGGGAACAGCAGTACTTC.

CDR3 residues: CASSVGTGVSYTF. CDR3 bases: TGTGCCAGCAGTGTCGGGACAGGGGTTAGCTACACCTTC. The J gene is TRBJ1-2, the V gene TRBV12-3 or TRBV12-4; 10 bases are shared with TRBD1. This CDR3 is built from 13 residues. V dropped 5 bases and J dropped 9; count of bases not matched to a gene: 6.

In DNA, the CDR3 is TGCAGTGCTGGGGACTTAATCGGCTACACCTTC. Residues: CSAGDLIGYTF. The chain employs TRBV20-1 and TRBJ1-2, with D maybe TRBD1 (5 bases). This CDR3 has 11 residues. Trimming left V 5 bases short and J 8 bases short, with 12 bases between. The germline gives CDR1 DFQATT, CDR2 SNEGSKA (reference sequence).

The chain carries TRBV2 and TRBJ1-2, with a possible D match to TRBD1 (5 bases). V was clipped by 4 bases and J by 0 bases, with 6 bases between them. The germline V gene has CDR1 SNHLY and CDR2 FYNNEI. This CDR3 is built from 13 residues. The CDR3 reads CASSAGPNYGYTF. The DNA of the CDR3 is TGTGCCAGCAGTGCAGGGCCTAACTATGGCTACACCTTC. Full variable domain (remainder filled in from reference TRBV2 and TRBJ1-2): EPEVTQTPSHQVTQMGQEVILRCVPISNHLYFYWYRQILGQKVEFLVSFYNNEISEKSEIFDDQFSVERPDGSNFTLKIRSTKLEDSAMYFCASSAGPNYGYTFGSGTRLTVV.

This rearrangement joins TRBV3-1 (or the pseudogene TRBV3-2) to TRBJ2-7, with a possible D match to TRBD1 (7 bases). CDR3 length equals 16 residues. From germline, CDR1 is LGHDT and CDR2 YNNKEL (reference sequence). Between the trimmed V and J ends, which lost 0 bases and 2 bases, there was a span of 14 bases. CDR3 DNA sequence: TGTGCCAGCAGCCAAGACCTCAGGGGGGCCCCCTACGAGCAGTACTTC. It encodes CASSQDLRGAPYEQYF.

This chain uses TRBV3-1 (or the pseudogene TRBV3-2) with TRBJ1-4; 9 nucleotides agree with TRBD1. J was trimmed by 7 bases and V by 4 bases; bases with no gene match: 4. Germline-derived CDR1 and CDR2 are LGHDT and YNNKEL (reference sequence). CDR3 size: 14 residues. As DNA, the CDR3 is TGTGCCAGCAGCCTACAGGGGGCGGGTGAAAAACTGTTTTTT. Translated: CASSLQGAGEKLFF.

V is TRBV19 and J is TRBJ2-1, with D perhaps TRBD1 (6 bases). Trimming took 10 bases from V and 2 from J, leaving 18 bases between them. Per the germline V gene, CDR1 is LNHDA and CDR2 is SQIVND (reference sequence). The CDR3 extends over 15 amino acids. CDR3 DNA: TGTGCCATCAGAGGGGGATTAATAGCCTACAATGAGCAGTTCTTC. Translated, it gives CAIRGGLIAYNEQFF.

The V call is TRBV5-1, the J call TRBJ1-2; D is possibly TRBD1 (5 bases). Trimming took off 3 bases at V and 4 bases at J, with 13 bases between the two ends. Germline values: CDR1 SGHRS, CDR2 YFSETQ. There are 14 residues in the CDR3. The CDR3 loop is CASSYDSVGYGYTF. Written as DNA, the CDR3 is TGCGCCAGCAGCTACGACAGTGTCGGCTATGGCTACACCTTC.

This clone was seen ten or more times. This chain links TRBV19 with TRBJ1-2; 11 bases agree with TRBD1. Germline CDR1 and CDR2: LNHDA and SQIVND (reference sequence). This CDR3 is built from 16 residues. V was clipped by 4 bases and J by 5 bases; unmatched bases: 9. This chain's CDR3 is CASSTLRTGGGYGYTF. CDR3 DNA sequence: TGTGCCAGTAGTACTCTGCGGACAGGGGGCGGTTATGGCTACACCTTC.

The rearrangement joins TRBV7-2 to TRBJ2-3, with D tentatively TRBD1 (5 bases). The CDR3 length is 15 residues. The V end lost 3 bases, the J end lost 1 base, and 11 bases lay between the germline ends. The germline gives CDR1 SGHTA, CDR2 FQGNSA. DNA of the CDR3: TGTGCCAGCAGCTTGGCAGGGTCCGGCACAGATACGCAGTATTTT. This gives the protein CASSLAGSGTDTQYF. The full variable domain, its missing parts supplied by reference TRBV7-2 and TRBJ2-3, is GAGVSQSPSNKVTEKGKDVELRCDPISGHTALYWYRQSLGQGLEFLIYFQGNSAPDKSGLPSDRFSAERTGGSVSTLTIQRTQQEDSAVYLCASSLAGSGTDTQYFGPGTRLTVL.

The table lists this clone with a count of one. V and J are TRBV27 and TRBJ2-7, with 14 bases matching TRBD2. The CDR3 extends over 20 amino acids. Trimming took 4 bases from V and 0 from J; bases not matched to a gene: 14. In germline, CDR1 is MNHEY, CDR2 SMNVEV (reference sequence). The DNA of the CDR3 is TGTGCCAGCAGTTATTTCCCGGCGGGACTAGCGGGGGCCCGCTCCTACGAGCAGTACTTC. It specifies CASSYFPAGLAGARSYEQYF.

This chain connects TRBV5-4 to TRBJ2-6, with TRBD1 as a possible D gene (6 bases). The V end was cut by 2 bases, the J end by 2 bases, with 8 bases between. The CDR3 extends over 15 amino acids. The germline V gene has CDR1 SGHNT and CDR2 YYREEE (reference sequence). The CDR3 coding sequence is TGTGCCAGCAGCTTACAGGGAGCTGGGGCCAACGTCCTGACTTTC. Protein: CASSLQGAGANVLTF.